Here is one TCR beta chain with its context. The sample comes from a study of sequential checkpoint blockade in melanoma. In the study overall: After both sequences, patients received maintenance nivolumab.

The assay was immunoSEQ multiplex PCR, and TCRdb's table has in-frame clones only and misses some. The sample lists roughly 20,000 clones, approximately 72% seen once, with 20% to 25% in the top ten. This CDR3 is 14 amino acids long. V was clipped by 3 bases and J by 0 bases; unmatched bases: 0. Germline CDR1 reads LNHDA; CDR2 reads SQIVND (reference sequence). Treatment noted: randomized to nivolumab then ipilimumab (arm A) or the reverse (arm B). Live CD3+CD8+ CD19− CD56− cells were sorted from PBMCs. This specimen was CD8+ T cells sorted from blood (inferred from file names), taken from a patient given nivolumab and ipilimumab in sequence. The chain has TRBV19 and TRBJ2-7; 9 nucleotides agree with TRBD1. This clonotype was sampled from a human donor with melanoma. CDR3 DNA sequence: TGTGCCAGTAGTATGGACAGGGGCTCCTACGAGCAGTACTTC. This gives the protein CASSMDRGSYEQYF.